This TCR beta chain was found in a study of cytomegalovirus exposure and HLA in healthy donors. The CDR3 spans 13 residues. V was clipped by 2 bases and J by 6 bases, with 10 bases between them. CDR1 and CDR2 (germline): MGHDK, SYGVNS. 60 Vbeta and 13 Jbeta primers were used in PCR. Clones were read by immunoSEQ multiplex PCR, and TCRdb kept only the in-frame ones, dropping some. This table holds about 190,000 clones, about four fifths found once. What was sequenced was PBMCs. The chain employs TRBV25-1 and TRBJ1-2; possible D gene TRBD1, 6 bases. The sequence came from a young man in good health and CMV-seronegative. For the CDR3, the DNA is TGTGCCAGCAGTGAAGGGGGGGCTCATGGCTACACCTTC. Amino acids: CASSEGGAHGYTF.